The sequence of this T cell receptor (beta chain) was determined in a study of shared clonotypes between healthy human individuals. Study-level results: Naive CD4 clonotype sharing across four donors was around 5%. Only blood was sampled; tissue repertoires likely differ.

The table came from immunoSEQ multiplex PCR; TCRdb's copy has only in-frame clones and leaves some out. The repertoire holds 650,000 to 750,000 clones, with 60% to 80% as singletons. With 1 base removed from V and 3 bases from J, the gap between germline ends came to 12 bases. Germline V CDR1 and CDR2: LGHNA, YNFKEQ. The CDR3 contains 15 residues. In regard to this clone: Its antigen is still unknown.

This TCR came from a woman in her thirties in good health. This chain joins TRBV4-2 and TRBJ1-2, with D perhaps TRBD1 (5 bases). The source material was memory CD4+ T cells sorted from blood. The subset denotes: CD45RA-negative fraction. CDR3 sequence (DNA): TGTGCCAGCAGCCAAGCGACCTCACAGGACTATGGCTACACCTTC. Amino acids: CASSQATSQDYGYTF.